Listed below are T cell receptor beta chains from one sample, sequenced in a study of blood T cell repertoires in COVID-19. Repertoires were generated with immunoSEQ multiplex PCR, while TCRdb's copy carries only in-frame clones and drops some. The sample has approximately 230,000 clones, 80% to 90% seen once. Sequencing was done on a sample of peripheral blood. The receptors were gathered from a young man who had recovered from COVID-19. Each CDR3 is given with its conserved first and last residue. The order of the fields is V gene, clone size, D gene, J gene, CDR3 protein, CDR3 DNA. D genes are given only for firm matches. Not every row has a clone size; where given, it reads once, few, many or a size class.

>TRBV6-5|-|-|TRBJ1-1
CASSYEGGTEAFF
TGTGCCAGCAGTTATGAGGGCGGGACTGAAGCTTTCTTT
>TRBV10-1|-|-|TRBJ2-1
CASSHLKETGAPNEQFF
TGCGCCAGCAGCCACCTTAAGGAGACAGGAGCCCCCAATGAGCAGTTCTTC
>TRBV7-7|-|TRBD1|TRBJ2-2
CASSLRVATGGTSGELFF
TGTGCCAGCAGCTTACGAGTCGCGACAGGGGGCACGTCCGGGGAGCTGTTTTTT
>TRBV30|-|TRBD2|TRBJ2-5
CAWSKSGGETQYF
TGTGCCTGGAGTAAAAGCGGGGGAGAGACCCAGTACTTC
>TRBV3-1/TRBV3-2|-|TRBD2|TRBJ2-2
CASSQEPPAGAVHTGELFF
TGTGCCAGCAGCCAAGAGCCCCCAGCGGGGGCCGTCCACACCGGGGAGCTGTTTTTT
>TRBV19|-|-|TRBJ2-7
CASSAWDKTYEQYF
TGTGCCAGTAGTGCCTGGGACAAGACCTACGAGCAGTACTTC
>TRBV3-1/TRBV3-2|-|-|TRBJ1-5
CASSQALNQPQHF
TGTGCCAGCAGCCAAGCCCTCAATCAGCCCCAGCATTTT
>TRBV9|-|-|TRBJ1-4
CASSGGHREYNEKLFF
TGTGCCAGCAGCGGTGGGCACAGGGAATATAATGAAAAACTGTTTTTT
>TRBV30|-|-|TRBJ2-7
CAWRIAYEQYF
TGTGCCTGGAGAATTGCGTACGAGCAGTACTTC
>TRBV27|-|TRBD1|TRBJ2-7
CASSPRLDRGSYEQYF
TGTGCCAGCAGTCCCCGACTGGACAGGGGATCCTACGAGCAGTACTTC
>TRBV29-1|-|-|TRBJ1-2
CSVDGGLF
TGCAGCGTTGATGGGGGACTCTTC
>TRBV24-1|-|-|TRBJ1-2
CATSESNRDGYGYTF
TGTGCCACCAGTGAGTCCAACAGGGATGGCTATGGCTACACCTTC
>TRBV7-8|-|-|TRBJ1-5
CASSSLEPPQHF
TGTGCCAGCAGCTCCCTAGAGCCGCCCCAGCATTTT
>TRBV30|few|TRBD1|TRBJ1-1
CAWSVLTGGNTEAFF
TGTGCCTGGAGTGTACTAACAGGGGGGAACACTGAAGCTTTCTTT
>TRBV5-8|-|-|TRBJ1-5
CASSFAFREPQHF
TGTGCCAGCAGCTTCGCGTTTCGGGAGCCCCAGCATTTT
>TRBV19|-|TRBD2|TRBJ2-1
CATERGGEVNEQFF
TGTGCCACCGAGCGGGGGGGGGAAGTCAATGAGCAGTTCTTC
>TRBV29-1|-|-|TRBJ2-1
CSVEESVERVF
TGCAGCGTTGAAGAGTCGGTTGAGCGGGTCTTC
>TRBV24-1|once|TRBD1|TRBJ2-5
CATSDIPATGTTATQYF
TGTGCCACCAGTGATATCCCTGCGACAGGGACGACGGCGACCCAGTACTTC
>TRBV5-1|-|-|TRBJ2-2
CASSLGENTGELFF
TGCGCCAGCAGCTTGGGAGAGAACACCGGGGAGCTGTTTTTT
>TRBV5-6|once|TRBD1|TRBJ2-7
CASSTWTGTISYEQYF
TGTGCCAGCAGCACCTGGACAGGTACTATCTCCTACGAGCAGTACTTC
>TRBV5-4|-|-|TRBJ1-4
CASSAGQGPDEKLFF
TGTGCCAGCAGCGCCGGTCAGGGGCCCGATGAAAAACTGTTTTTT
>TRBV5-6|-|-|TRBJ2-1
CASSLAERSSYNEQFF
TGTGCCAGCAGCTTGGCCGAGCGGAGCTCCTACAATGAGCAGTTCTTC
>TRBV2|-|TRBD1|TRBJ2-7
CASTGLLRGQPLEQYF
TGTGCCAGCACCGGCCTCCTTAGGGGACAGCCGCTCGAGCAGTACTTC
>TRBV19|-|-|TRBJ1-5
CASTDIGGQPQHF
TGTGCCAGTACCGACATAGGAGGCCAGCCCCAGCATTTT
>TRBV13|-|TRBD2|TRBJ2-3
CASYGAGEPTDTQYF
TGTGCCAGCTATGGAGCGGGGGAGCCGACAGATACGCAGTATTTT
>TRBV27|once|-|TRBJ1-1
CASSTWGGNTEAFF
TGTGCCAGCAGCACATGGGGGGGGAACACTGAAGCTTTCTTT
>TRBV7-6|-|-|TRBJ2-5
CASSSYAPPQGETQYF
TGTGCCAGCAGCTCATACGCCCCTCCCCAGGGAGAGACCCAGTACTTC
>TRBV7-9|-|TRBD1|TRBJ2-5
CASSQGVDSLQETQYF
TGTGCCAGCAGCCAGGGGGTAGACAGTCTACAAGAGACCCAGTACTTC
>TRBV4-1|-|-|TRBJ2-7
CASSQPWEKQPKGGYEQYF
TGCGCCAGCAGCCAACCCTGGGAGAAACAGCCTAAGGGTGGCTACGAGCAGTACTTC